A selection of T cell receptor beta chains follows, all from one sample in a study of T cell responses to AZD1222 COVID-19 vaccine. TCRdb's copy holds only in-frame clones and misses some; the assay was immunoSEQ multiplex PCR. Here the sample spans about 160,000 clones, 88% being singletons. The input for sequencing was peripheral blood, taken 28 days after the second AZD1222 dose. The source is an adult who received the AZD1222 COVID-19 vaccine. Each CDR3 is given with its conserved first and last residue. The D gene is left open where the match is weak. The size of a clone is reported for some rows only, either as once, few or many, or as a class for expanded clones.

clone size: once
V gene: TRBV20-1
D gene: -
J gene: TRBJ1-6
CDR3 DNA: TGCAGTGCCAGTTCGGGGAACTACTATAATTCACCCCTCCACTTT
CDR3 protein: CSASSGNYYNSPLHF

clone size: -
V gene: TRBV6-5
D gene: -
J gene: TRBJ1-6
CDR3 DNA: TGTGCCAGCAGTTACCCTAGGGATAATTCACCCCTCCACTTT
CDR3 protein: CASSYPRDNSPLHF

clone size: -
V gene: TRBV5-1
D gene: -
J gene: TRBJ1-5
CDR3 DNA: TGCGCCAGCAGCTCTACAGGGAATCAGCCCCAGCATTTT
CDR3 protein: CASSSTGNQPQHF

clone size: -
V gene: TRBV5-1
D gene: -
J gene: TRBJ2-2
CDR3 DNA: TGCGCCAGCAGCTTTGGGGGGGAGCTGTTTTTT
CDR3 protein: CASSFGGELFF

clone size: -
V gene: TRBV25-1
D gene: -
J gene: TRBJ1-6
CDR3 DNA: TGTGCCAGCAGGGTGGGGGCCACAAGTTCACCCCTCCACTTT
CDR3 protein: CASRVGATSSPLHF

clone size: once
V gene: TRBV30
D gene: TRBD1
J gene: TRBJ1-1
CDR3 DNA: TGTGCCTGGAGTGACAGGGGTTACACTGAAGCTTTCTTT
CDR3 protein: CAWSDRGYTEAFF

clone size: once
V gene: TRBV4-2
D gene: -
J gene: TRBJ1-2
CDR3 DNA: TGTGCCAGCAGCCAAGATTTGGCAGGGGATTATGGCTACACCTTC
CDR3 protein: CASSQDLAGDYGYTF

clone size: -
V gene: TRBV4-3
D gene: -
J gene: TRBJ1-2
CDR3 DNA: TGCGCCAGCAGCCAAGGGACAGACTATGGCTACACCTTC
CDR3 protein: CASSQGTDYGYTF

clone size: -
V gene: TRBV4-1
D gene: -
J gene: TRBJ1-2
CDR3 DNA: TGCGCCAGCAGCCAGGGCCTCACTTATGGCTACACCTTC
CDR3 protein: CASSQGLTYGYTF

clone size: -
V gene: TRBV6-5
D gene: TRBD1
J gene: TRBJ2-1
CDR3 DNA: TGTGCCAGCAGTTACGACAGGGTCGGTGAGCAGTTCTTC
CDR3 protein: CASSYDRVGEQFF

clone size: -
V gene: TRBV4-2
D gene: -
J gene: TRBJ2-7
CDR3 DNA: TGTGCCAGCGGTATGCCCCCACAGGGCTCCTACGAGCAGTACTTC
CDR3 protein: CASGMPPQGSYEQYF

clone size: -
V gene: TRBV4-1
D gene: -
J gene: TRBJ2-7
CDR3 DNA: TGCGCCAGCAGCCAAGCGCGGCAGACCCCCTACGAGCAGTACTTC
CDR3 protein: CASSQARQTPYEQYF

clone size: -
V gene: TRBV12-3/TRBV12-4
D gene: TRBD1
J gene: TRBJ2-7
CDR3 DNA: TGTGCCAGCAGTTACAGGGGGGTCTACGAGCAGTACTTC
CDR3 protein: CASSYRGVYEQYF

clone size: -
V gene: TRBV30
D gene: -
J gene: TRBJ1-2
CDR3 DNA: TGTGCCTGGAGTTTTCGGGCCTCACAGGTTTTAGGCTACACCTTC
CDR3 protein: CAWSFRASQVLGYTF

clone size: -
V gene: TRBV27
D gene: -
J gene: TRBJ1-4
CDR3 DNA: TGTGCCAGCAGTACCGGACAGCTCGCAACTAATGAAAAACTGTTTTTT
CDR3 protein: CASSTGQLATNEKLFF

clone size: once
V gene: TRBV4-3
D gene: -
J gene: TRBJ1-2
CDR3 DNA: TGCGCCAGCAGCGCTTACGGAGGACACCGCGAGTTC
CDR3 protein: CASSAYGGHREF

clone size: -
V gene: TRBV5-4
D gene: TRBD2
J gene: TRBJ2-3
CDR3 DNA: TGTGCCAGCAGCGCCGGACTAGCGGGGGCCACAGATACGCAGTATTTT
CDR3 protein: CASSAGLAGATDTQYF

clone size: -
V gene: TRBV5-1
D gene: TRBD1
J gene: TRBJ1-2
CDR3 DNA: TGCGCCAGCAGCCCGGGACAGGGTAACTATGGCTACACCTTC
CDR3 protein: CASSPGQGNYGYTF

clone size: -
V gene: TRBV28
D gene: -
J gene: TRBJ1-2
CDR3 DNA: TGTGCCAGCAGTGTAGTAGATGGCTACACCTTC
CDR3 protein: CASSVVDGYTF

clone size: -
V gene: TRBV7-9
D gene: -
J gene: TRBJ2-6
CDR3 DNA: TGTGCCAGCAGACATACAGGGCTCTCTGGGGCCAACGTCCTGACTTTC
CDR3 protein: CASRHTGLSGANVLTF

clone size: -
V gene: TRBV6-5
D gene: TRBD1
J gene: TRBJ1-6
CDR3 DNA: TGTGCCAGCGCCGACAGGGATAATTCACCCCTCCACTTT
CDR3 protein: CASADRDNSPLHF

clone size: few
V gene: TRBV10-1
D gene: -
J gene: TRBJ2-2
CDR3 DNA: TGCGCCAGCATGGGTCAGGGCAGGCCCGGGGAGCTGTTTTTT
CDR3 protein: CASMGQGRPGELFF

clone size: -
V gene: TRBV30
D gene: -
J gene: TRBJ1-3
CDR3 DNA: TGTGCCTGGAGTGTAAGAGGGATCTCTGGAAACACCATATATTTT
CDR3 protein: CAWSVRGISGNTIYF

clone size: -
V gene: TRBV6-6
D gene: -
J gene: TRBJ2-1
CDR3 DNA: TGTGCCAGCAGTCCACGGAGTTCCGCCTACAATGAGCAGTTCTTC
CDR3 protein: CASSPRSSAYNEQFF

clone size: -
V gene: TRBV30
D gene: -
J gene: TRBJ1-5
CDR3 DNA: TGTGCCTGGAGTCTCAGGGGTAATCAGCCCCAGCATTTT
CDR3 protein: CAWSLRGNQPQHF

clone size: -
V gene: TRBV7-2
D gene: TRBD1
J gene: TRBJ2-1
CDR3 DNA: TGTGCCAGCAGCCAGGACAGGGGCTACAATGAGCAGTTCTTC
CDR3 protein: CASSQDRGYNEQFF

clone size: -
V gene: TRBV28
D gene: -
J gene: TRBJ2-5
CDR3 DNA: TGTGCCGCGGCGGAGTACGATCAAGAGACCCAGTACTTC
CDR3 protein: CAAAEYDQETQYF

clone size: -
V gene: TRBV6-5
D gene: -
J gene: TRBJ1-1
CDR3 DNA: TGTGCCAGCAGGGACACGATGAACACTGAAGCTTTCTTT
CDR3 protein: CASRDTMNTEAFF

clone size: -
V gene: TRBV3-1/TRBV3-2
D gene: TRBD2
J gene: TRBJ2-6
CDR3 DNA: TGTGCCAGCAGCCAAGCGGGAGGCTCTGGGGCCAACGTCCTGACTTTC
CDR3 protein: CASSQAGGSGANVLTF

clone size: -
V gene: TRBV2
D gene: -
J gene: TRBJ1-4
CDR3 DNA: TGTGCCAGCAGGGGGAGGGGATTGGAAAAACTGTTTTTT
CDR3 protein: CASRGRGLEKLFF

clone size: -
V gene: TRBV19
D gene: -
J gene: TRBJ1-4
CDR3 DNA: TGTGCCAGTAGCACAAGGGCCACTAATGAAAAACTGTTTTTT
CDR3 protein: CASSTRATNEKLFF

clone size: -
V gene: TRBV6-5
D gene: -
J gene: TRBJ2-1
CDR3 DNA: TGTGCCAGCAGTTACGGAAACAATGAGCAGTTCTTC
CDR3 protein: CASSYGNNEQFF

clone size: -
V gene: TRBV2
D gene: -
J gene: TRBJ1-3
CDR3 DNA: TGTGCCTTGCTCAGGACGGGCTCTGGAAACACCATATATTTT
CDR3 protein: CALLRTGSGNTIYF

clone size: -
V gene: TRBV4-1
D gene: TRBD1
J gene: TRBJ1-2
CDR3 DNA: TGCGCCAGCAGCCAAAGGGGAGACAGGGTCGGTGGCTACACCTTC
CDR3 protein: CASSQRGDRVGGYTF

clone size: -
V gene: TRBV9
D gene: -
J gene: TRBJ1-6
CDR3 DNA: TGTGCCAGCAGGGCGGATTCACCCCTCCACTTT
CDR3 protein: CASRADSPLHF

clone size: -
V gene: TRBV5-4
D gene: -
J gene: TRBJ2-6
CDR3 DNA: TGTGCCAGCAGCTTGGGCGACTCTGGGGCCAACGTCCTGACTTTC
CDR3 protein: CASSLGDSGANVLTF

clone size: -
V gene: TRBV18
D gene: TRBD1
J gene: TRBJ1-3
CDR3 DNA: TGTGCCAGCTCACCTTGGACAGGGACCTCCTCTGGAAACACCATATATTTT
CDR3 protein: CASSPWTGTSSGNTIYF